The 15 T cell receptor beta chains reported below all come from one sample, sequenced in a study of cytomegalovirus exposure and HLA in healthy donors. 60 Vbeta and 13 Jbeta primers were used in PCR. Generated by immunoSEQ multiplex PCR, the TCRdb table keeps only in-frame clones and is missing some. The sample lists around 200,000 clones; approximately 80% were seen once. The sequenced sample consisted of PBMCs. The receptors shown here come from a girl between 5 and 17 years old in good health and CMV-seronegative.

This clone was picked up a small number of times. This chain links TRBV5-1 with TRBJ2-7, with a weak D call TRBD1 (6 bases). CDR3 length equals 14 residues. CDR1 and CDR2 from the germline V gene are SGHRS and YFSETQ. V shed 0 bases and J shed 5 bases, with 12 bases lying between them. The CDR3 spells CASSLAAGVHEQYF. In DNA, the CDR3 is TGCGCCAGCAGCTTGGCCGCAGGGGTCCACGAGCAGTACTTC.

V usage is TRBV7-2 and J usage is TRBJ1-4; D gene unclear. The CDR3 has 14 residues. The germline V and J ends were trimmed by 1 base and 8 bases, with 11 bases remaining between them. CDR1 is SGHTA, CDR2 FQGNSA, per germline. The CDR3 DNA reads TGTGCCAGCAGCTTAGAACGGGGAGGGGAAAAACTGTTTTTT. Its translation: CASSLERGGEKLFF.

CDR3 sequence (DNA): TGTGCCAGCAGCCCCTCGGCGTTACAGCTGGATGACACTGAAGCTTTCTTT. This codes for CASSPSALQLDDTEAFF. The chain combines TRBV7-9 with TRBJ1-1; D uncertain. CDR1 is SEHNR and CDR2 is FQNEAQ in the germline V gene (reference sequence). V lost 5 bases to trimming and J lost 3 bases, with 22 bases between them. CDR3 length: 17 amino acids.

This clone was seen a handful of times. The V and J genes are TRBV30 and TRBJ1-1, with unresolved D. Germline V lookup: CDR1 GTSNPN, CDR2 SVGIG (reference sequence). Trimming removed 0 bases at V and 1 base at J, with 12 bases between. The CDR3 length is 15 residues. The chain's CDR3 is CAWSVKAARNTEAFF. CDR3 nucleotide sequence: TGTGCCTGGAGTGTTAAGGCAGCGAGGAACACTGAAGCTTTCTTT.

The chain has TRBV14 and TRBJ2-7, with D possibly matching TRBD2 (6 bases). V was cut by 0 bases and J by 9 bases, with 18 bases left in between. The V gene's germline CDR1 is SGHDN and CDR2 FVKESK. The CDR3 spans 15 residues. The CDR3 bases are TGTGCCAGCAGCCAAGAAACGTTGGGGGGATTAACGCAGTACTTC. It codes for CASSQETLGGLTQYF.

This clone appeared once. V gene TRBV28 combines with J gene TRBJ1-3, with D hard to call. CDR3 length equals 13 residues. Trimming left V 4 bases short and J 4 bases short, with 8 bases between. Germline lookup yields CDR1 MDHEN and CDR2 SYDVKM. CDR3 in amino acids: CASSYDEGNTIYF. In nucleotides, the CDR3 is TGTGCCAGCAGTTATGATGAGGGAAACACCATATATTTT.

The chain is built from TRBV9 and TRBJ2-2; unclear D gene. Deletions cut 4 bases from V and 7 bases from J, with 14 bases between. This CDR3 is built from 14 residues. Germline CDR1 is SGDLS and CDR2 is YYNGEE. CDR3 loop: CASSFRQNGGELFF. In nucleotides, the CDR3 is TGTGCCAGCAGCTTCAGGCAGAACGGCGGGGAGCTGTTTTTT.

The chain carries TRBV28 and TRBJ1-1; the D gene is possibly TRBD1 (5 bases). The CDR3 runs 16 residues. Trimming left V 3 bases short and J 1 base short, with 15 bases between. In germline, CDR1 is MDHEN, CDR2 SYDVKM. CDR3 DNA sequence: TGTGCCAGCAGTTTGGTGGGGTCAGGGCCGAACACTGAAGCTTTCTTT. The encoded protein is CASSLVGSGPNTEAFF.

The CDR3 sequence: CAWRRQGIANTEAFF. In nucleotides, the CDR3 is TGTGCCTGGAGGAGACAGGGGATCGCGAACACTGAAGCTTTCTTT. This sequence joins TRBV30 and TRBJ1-1; 8 bases agree with TRBD1. V lost 3 bases and J lost 1; bases outside the gene matches: 7. This CDR3 is 15 amino acids long. From germline, CDR1 is GTSNPN and CDR2 SVGIG (reference sequence).

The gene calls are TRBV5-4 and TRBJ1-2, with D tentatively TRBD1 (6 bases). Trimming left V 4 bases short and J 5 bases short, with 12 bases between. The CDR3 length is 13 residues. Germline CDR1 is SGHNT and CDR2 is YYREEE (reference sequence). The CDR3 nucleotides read TGTGCCAGCAGCCTGGACAGAGTGTATGGCTACACCTTC. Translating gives CASSLDRVYGYTF.

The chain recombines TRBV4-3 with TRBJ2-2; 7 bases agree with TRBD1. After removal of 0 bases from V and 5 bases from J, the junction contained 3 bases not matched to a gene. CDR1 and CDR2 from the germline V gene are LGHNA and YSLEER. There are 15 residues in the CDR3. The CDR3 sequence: CASSQDSRGTGELFF. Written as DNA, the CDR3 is TGCGCCAGCAGCCAAGACTCCAGGGGGACCGGGGAGCTGTTTTTT.

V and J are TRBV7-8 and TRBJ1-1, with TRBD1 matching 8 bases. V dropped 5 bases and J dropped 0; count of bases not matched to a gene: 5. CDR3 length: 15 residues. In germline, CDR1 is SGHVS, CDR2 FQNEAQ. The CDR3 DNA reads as TGTGCCAGCAGCACAAGACAGGGGCTGAACACTGAAGCTTTCTTT. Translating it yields CASSTRQGLNTEAFF.

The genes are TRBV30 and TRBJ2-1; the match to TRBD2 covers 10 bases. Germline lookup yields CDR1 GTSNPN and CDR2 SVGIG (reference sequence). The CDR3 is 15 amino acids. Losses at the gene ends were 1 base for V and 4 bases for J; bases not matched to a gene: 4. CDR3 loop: CAWSEGTSAYNEQFF. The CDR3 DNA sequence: TGTGCCTGGAGTGAAGGGACTAGCGCATACAATGAGCAGTTCTTC.

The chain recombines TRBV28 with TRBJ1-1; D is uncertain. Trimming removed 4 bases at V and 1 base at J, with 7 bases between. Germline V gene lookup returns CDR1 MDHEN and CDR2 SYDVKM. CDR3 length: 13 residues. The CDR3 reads CASSSSGNTEAFF. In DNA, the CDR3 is TGTGCCAGCAGTTCATCGGGGAACACTGAAGCTTTCTTT. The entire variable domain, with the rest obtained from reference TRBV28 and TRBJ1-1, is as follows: DVKVTQSSRYLVKRTGEKVFLECVQDMDHENMFWYRQDPGLGLRLIYFSYDVKMKEKGDIPEGYSVSREKKERFSLILESASTNQTSMYLCASSSSGNTEAFFGQGTRLTVV.

The CDR3 DNA follows: TGTGCCAGCAGCGTATCTGGGGGCGCGTCCTACGAGCAGTACTTC. It encodes CASSVSGGASYEQYF. The chain carries TRBV9 and TRBJ2-7; possibly TRBD1 for D (6 bases). The ends were cut back, 1 base at V and 1 base at J, with 12 bases in the middle. The CDR3 totals 15 residues. CDR1 and CDR2 (germline): SGDLS, YYNGEE.